This T cell receptor (beta chain) was identified during a study of blood T cell repertoires in COVID-19. Turning to the study itself: The United States, Italy and Spain were the sources of the acute and convalescent COVID-19 samples. T cells, B-cell-depleted T cells, or PBMCs supplied cDNA or gDNA.

Original analysis: Amplification of reference gene primers provided the estimated nucleated cell counts. This table comes from immunoSEQ multiplex PCR, and its TCRdb copy is limited to in-frame clones, with some not included. That table furnishes V, J and clone size, whereas the DNA furnished D and trimming. The repertoire holds some 80,000 clones, with roughly 89% as singletons. The source of this sequence is an elderly woman with active or convalescent COVID-19. The sample was peripheral blood.

Here the CDR3 reads CASSYTGAGDTGELFF. For the CDR3, the DNA is TGTGCCAGCAGCTACACTGGAGCGGGGGACACCGGGGAGCTGTTTTTT. The chain uses TRBV9 and TRBJ2-2; 8 nucleotides match TRBD2. This CDR3 has 16 residues. Germline CDR1 reads SGDLS; CDR2 reads YYNGEE. Trimming at V came to 4 bases and at J to 3 bases, leaving 8 bases not matched to a gene.